This T cell receptor (beta chain) was identified during a study of cytomegalovirus exposure and HLA in healthy donors. Study-wide results and limits: TCR beta chains numbering some 160 were designated cytomegalovirus-associated. Several of the most significant clusters were apparently associated with common viral pathogens in a later analysis.

Only a few counts were recorded for this clone. Its antigen is undetermined. Healthy individuals who donated bone marrow served as the donors. Whereas donors were nominally healthy upon sampling, unrecorded immune exposures were probable. PCR amplification relied on 60 Vbeta primers (plus 13 Jbeta primers). Profiled with immunoSEQ multiplex PCR; TCRdb holds only in-frame clones, not every one. This sample has roughly 110,000 clones, with around 75% found just once. V was pared by 3 bases and J by 2 bases, with 2 bases of the junction left unmatched. CDR1 and CDR2 (germline): MNHEY, SMNVEV (reference sequence). This CDR3 spans 14 amino acids.

This TCR was recovered from a woman under 40 in good health and CMV-seronegative. Sequencing input: PBMCs. The chain links TRBV27 to TRBJ1-2; TRBD1 matches 8 bases. The CDR3 coding sequence is TGTGCCAGCAGTTTTAGGACAGGGAACTATGGCTACACCTTC. Protein sequence: CASSFRTGNYGYTF.